The sequence of this T cell receptor (beta chain) was determined in a study of T cells in Graves' hyperthyroidism and ophthalmopathy. Study results and limitations: A model of 13 V-J features distinguished ophthalmopathy from stable hyperthyroidism. Blood shared most expanded thyroid clonotypes above 0.001. Ophthalmopathy, as predicted by the model, came a median about seven months after the prediction.

With 4 bases removed from V and 2 bases from J, the gap between germline ends came to 13 bases. Germline CDR1 reads DFQATT; CDR2 reads SNEGSKA (reference sequence). This CDR3 has 14 residues. Based on clinical symptoms, serum thyroxine and TRAb, thyroid ultrasound and orbital computed tomography, diagnoses were reached. The CDR3 regions of TCR beta were amplified from RNA transcripts. The HTBI primer set was used in a first-round RT-PCR of the TCR CDR3. TCRdb reanalysed the multiplex PCR reads using MiXCR and keeps one entry per CDR3 protein. The sample holds around 500,000 distinct CDR3 sequences, about 22% seen once. With regard to this clonotype: Its antigen is not identified.

J is TRBJ2-3 and V is TRBV20-1; D possibly uses TRBD1 or TRBD2 (7 bases each). This receptor was obtained from a woman aged 70-85 years with Graves' ophthalmopathy. Sequencing was carried out using blood. CDR3: CSAIRGGDTDTQYF. CDR3 nucleotides: TGCAGTGCTATCAGGGGGGGAGACACAGATACGCAGTATTTT.